This TCR beta chain appears in the sequencing data of a study of cytomegalovirus exposure and HLA in healthy donors. Study-wide findings and caveats: 87-base-pair reads could not separate some V segments, including TRBV6-2 and TRBV6-3.

A word on this clone: Its antigen remains unidentified.

As for the donors, each was a healthy bone marrow donor. The PCR ran on 60 Vbeta and 13 Jbeta primers. Profiling relied on immunoSEQ multiplex PCR, and the TCRdb table lists in-frame clones only, not all of them. The sample records approximately 72,000 clones, around 79% being singletons. V was trimmed by 4 bases and J by 4 bases, leaving 13 bases between them. In germline, CDR1 is MNHEY, CDR2 SVGAGI. The CDR3 covers 14 residues. The rearrangement joins TRBV6-5 to TRBJ1-2; D unresolved. The receptor was isolated from a male donor in good health and CMV-seropositive. The specimen sequenced was PBMCs. Here the CDR3 DNA reads TGTGCCAGCAGTTCGGGGATCAGCTTCTATGGCTACACCTTC. Translation gives CASSSGISFYGYTF.